Presented here are 31 T cell receptor beta chains from one specimen sequenced in a study of cytotoxic CD8 clonotypes in ibrutinib-treated CLL. Sequencing was performed with immunoSEQ multiplex PCR; in TCRdb, only in-frame clones are kept and a portion is missing. The table includes some 200,000 clones, about three quarters detected once. Sequenced material: PBMCs, taken after 12 months of ibrutinib treatment. The receptors here all came from a human donor with chronic lymphocytic leukemia.

The chain combines TRBV19 with TRBJ1-2; TRBD1 aligns across 8 bases. CDR3 length: 15 residues. After removal of 4 bases from V and 7 bases from J, the junction contained 11 bases not matched to a gene. Germline CDR1 and CDR2: LNHDA and SQIVND (reference sequence). CDR3 DNA sequence: TGTGCCAGTAGTAGTTTCGCGACAGGGGCGGGTGGCTACACCTTC. Translated, it gives CASSSFATGAGGYTF.

The rearrangement joins TRBV27 to TRBJ1-5; D not certain. Between the trimmed V and J ends, which lost 3 bases and 3 bases, there was a span of 9 bases. This CDR3 comprises 14 residues. Germline V lookup: CDR1 MNHEY, CDR2 SMNVEV (reference sequence). The CDR3 DNA is TGTGCCAGCAGTTTTGGAACAGACAATCAGCCCCAGCATTTT. This sequence encodes CASSFGTDNQPQHF.

The table lists this clone with a count of one. V and J are TRBV6-1 and TRBJ2-5; no clear D. The V and J ends lost 2 bases and 3 bases respectively, with 10 bases between them. CDR3 size: 14 residues. CDR1 is MNHNS, CDR2 SASEGT, per germline. CDR3 in amino acids: CASSELPYKETQYF. As DNA, the CDR3 is TGTGCCAGCAGTGAACTTCCGTATAAAGAGACCCAGTACTTC.

The chain employs TRBV10-2 and TRBJ1-4, with D perhaps matching TRBD1 (5 bases). Per the germline V gene, CDR1 is WSHSY and CDR2 is SAAADI. This CDR3 spans 15 amino acids. Trimming stripped 3 bases from V and 5 bases from J, with 13 bases between. CDR3 in DNA: TGCGCCAGCAGTGATGGGGGGGAACTCAATGAAAAACTGTTTTTT. Its protein is CASSDGGELNEKLFF.

The CDR3 protein is CASSQVPTKDRVNIQYF. In DNA, the CDR3 is TGCGCCAGCAGCCAAGTACCGACGAAGGACAGGGTGAACATTCAGTACTTC. The chain employs TRBV4-1 and TRBJ2-4; 8 bases map to TRBD1. Trimming at V came to 1 base and at J to 7 bases, leaving 12 bases not matched to a gene. This CDR3 is 17 amino acids long. The germline V gene encodes CDR1 MGHRA and CDR2 YSYEKL.

The chain combines TRBV4-1 with TRBJ2-7; 7 bases line up with TRBD1. The trim removed 1 base at V and 4 bases at J, leaving 7 bases unmatched. The germline V gene encodes CDR1 MGHRA and CDR2 YSYEKL. The length of the CDR3 is 15 residues. The CDR3 sequence is CASSQGQGSGYEQYF. CDR3 nucleotide sequence: TGCGCCAGCAGCCAAGGACAGGGTTCGGGATACGAGCAGTACTTC.

V gene TRBV11-2 combines with J gene TRBJ1-6, with D possibly matching TRBD1 (6 bases). V lost 6 bases to trimming and J lost 7 bases, with 16 bases between them. The CDR3 consists of 15 residues. Per the germline V gene, CDR1 is SGHAT and CDR2 is FQNNGV. This CDR3 reads CASSPDRLRNSPLHF. The CDR3 nucleotides read TGTGCCAGCAGTCCGGACAGACTGAGGAATTCACCCCTCCACTTT.

The chain joins TRBV27 to TRBJ2-1, with D unclear. Germline V gene lookup returns CDR1 MNHEY and CDR2 SMNVEV (reference sequence). The V end was cut by 2 bases, the J end by 1 base, with 3 bases between. The CDR3 is made up of 13 amino acids. CDR3 loop: CASSLRSYNEQFF. The CDR3 bases are TGTGCCAGCAGTTTAAGATCCTACAATGAGCAGTTCTTC.

The chain recombines TRBV7-6 with TRBJ2-1; 13 bases are shared with TRBD2. Trimming cost V 0 bases and J 10 bases; bases outside gene matches: 6. The germline V gene has CDR1 SGHVS and CDR2 FNYEAQ. CDR3 length: 16 residues. CDR3 region: CASSLARTSGRREQFF. The CDR3 DNA reads as TGTGCCAGCAGCTTAGCCCGGACTAGCGGGAGAAGGGAGCAGTTCTTC.

The rearrangement joins TRBV29-1 to TRBJ1-1; D not resolved. Trimming removed 5 bases from V and 4 bases from J, with 8 bases in between. This CDR3 has 11 residues. CDR1 and CDR2 (germline): SQVTM, ANQGSEA. The DNA for the CDR3 is TGCAGCGTTCCGGGTGGCACTGAAGCTTTCTTT. Translating it yields CSVPGGTEAFF.

This chain connects TRBV15 to TRBJ2-1; 8 nucleotides align to TRBD2. Germline CDR1 reads LNHNV; CDR2 reads YYDKDF (reference sequence). The V segment lost 4 bases and the J segment 9 bases; nucleotides outside the gene matches: 5. The length of the CDR3 is 13 residues. CDR3 amino acids: CATSTRTSSEQFF. The CDR3 nucleotides are TGTGCCACCAGCACCCGGACTAGCAGTGAGCAGTTCTTC. The full variable domain, with the rest looked up from reference TRBV15 and TRBJ2-1, is DAMVIQNPRYQVTQFGKPVTLSCSQTLNHNVMYWYQQKSSQAPKLLFHYYDKDFNNEADTPDNFQSRRPNTSFCFLDIRSPGLGDTAMYLCATSTRTSSEQFFGPGTRLTVL.

The J gene is TRBJ1-2, the V gene TRBV5-5, with a weak D call TRBD1 (6 bases). CDR1 and CDR2 (germline): SGHKS, YYEKEE (reference sequence). With 0 bases removed from V and 0 bases from J, the gap between germline ends came to 9 bases. This CDR3 spans 15 amino acids. The DNA of the CDR3 is TGTGCCAGCAGCTTGGCACAGGGAGCTAACTATGGCTACACCTTC. As protein: CASSLAQGANYGYTF.

The CDR3 DNA is TGTGCCAGCAGCTTAGGGCTAGCGGGAGGTGAGACCCAGTACTTC. It specifies CASSLGLAGGETQYF. The chain combines TRBV7-9 with TRBJ2-5; 11 nucleotides agree with TRBD2. CDR3 length: 15 amino acids. Germline V CDR1 and CDR2: SEHNR, FQNEAQ (reference sequence). V was pared by 1 base and J by 5 bases, with 3 bases of the junction left unmatched. Full variable domain (rest looked up from reference TRBV7-9 and TRBJ2-5): DTGVSQNPRHKITKRGQNVTFRCDPISEHNRLYWYRQTLGQGPEFLTYFQNEAQLEKSRLLSDRFSAERPKGSFSTLEIQRTEQGDSAMYLCASSLGLAGGETQYFGPGTRLLVL.

In its sample, this clone was seen once. The chain combines TRBV12-5 with TRBJ1-5, with TRBD1 matching over 9 bases. Germline loops: CDR1 LGHNT, CDR2 FRNRAP. Germline trimming cut 5 bases from V and 6 bases from J; bases unmatched to any gene: 8. CDR3 size: 15 residues. The CDR3 is CASGKGQGEGQPQHF. The CDR3 region has the DNA TGTGCTAGTGGTAAGGGACAGGGAGAAGGTCAGCCCCAGCATTTT. Combining the CDR3 with reference TRBV12-5 and TRBJ1-5 gives the whole variable domain DARVTQTPRHKVTEMGQEVTMRCQPILGHNTVFWYRQTMMQGLELLAYFRNRAPLDDSGMPKDRFSAEMPDATLATLKIQPSEPRDSAVYFCASGKGQGEGQPQHFGDGTRLSIL.

The chain links TRBV6-1 to TRBJ1-1; D is unclear. Trimming took 8 bases from V and 3 from J, leaving 7 bases between them. Germline CDR1 MNHNS, CDR2 SASEGT. The CDR3 spans 11 residues. The CDR3 sequence: CASLAYTEAFF. The CDR3 DNA reads TGTGCCAGCTTGGCTTACACTGAAGCTTTCTTT.

The sample holds a few counts of this clone. The chain recombines TRBV4-1 with TRBJ2-3, with D unclear. The CDR3 totals 13 residues. Trimming shortened V by 6 bases and J by 0 bases, and 7 bases separated the two germline ends. Germline V gives CDR1 MGHRA, CDR2 YSYEKL. The CDR3 loop is CASRQDSTDTQYF. DNA of the CDR3: TGCGCCAGCAGGCAGGATAGCACAGATACGCAGTATTTT.

CDR3 sequence: CASTPDRALNEKLFF. In DNA form, the CDR3 reads TGCGCCAGCACCCCGGACAGGGCCCTCAATGAAAAACTGTTTTTT. This rearrangement joins TRBV4-1 to TRBJ1-4; 8 bases align to TRBD1. The CDR3 totals 15 residues. The V segment lost 7 bases and the J segment 5 bases; nucleotides outside the gene matches: 9. Per the germline V gene, CDR1 is MGHRA and CDR2 is YSYEKL.

CDR3 sequence: CASSALLGDTQYF. The CDR3 region has the DNA TGCGCCAGTTCGGCCCTCCTCGGGGATACGCAGTATTTT. This chain joins TRBV5-1 and TRBJ2-3, with unresolved D. CDR1 SGHRS and CDR2 YFSETQ come from the germline V gene. The CDR3 has 13 amino acids. Trimming took 8 bases from V and 6 from J, leaving 16 bases between them.

CDR3 region: CSAVWGRQQGYTF. In DNA form, the CDR3 reads TGCAGCGCCGTATGGGGGAGACAACAGGGCTACACCTTC. This rearrangement joins TRBV29-1 to TRBJ1-2; D may be TRBD1 (5 bases). The length of the CDR3 is 13 residues. Trimming stripped 7 bases from V and 8 bases from J, with 20 bases between. Germline V gene sequence: CDR1 SQVTM, CDR2 ANQGSEA.

The CDR3: CASSNSGIGQNEQFF. The CDR3 DNA reads as TGCGCCAGCAGCAATAGCGGGATCGGCCAAAATGAGCAGTTCTTC. The genes are TRBV4-3 and TRBJ2-1, with TRBD2 matching 8 bases. The CDR3 runs to 15 residues. Looked up from germline, CDR1 is LGHNA and CDR2 is YSLEER. The trim removed 5 bases at V and 7 bases at J, leaving 10 bases unmatched.

The chain recombines TRBV7-3 with TRBJ1-6, with D possibly being TRBD1 (6 bases). Germline values: CDR1 SGHTA, CDR2 FQGTGA. The CDR3 spans 16 residues. With 2 bases removed from V and 6 bases from J, the gap between germline ends came to 14 bases. CDR3 region: CASSLSGGASNSPLHF. The DNA for the CDR3 is TGTGCCAGCAGCTTATCGGGGGGCGCCAGTAATTCACCCCTCCACTTT.

The chain links TRBV10-3 to TRBJ1-2; 12 bases are shared with TRBD1. V dropped 0 bases and J dropped 2; count of bases not matched to a gene: 4. The CDR3 extends over 17 amino acids. Per germline, CDR1 ENHRY and CDR2 SYGVKD. The CDR3: CAISESTGQGANYGYTF. As DNA, the CDR3 is TGTGCCATCAGTGAGTCGACGGGACAGGGGGCGAACTATGGCTACACCTTC.

V usage is TRBV6-6 and J usage is TRBJ2-3; D is unresolved. The CDR3 extends over 13 amino acids. The germline V gene encodes CDR1 MNHNY and CDR2 SVGAGI (reference sequence). The ends were cut back, 0 bases at V and 6 bases at J, with 7 bases in the middle. CDR3 residues: CASSYSIRDTQYF. In nucleotides, the CDR3 is TGTGCCAGCAGTTACTCGATTCGCGATACGCAGTATTTT.

In this sample, this clone turned up a few times. The junction departs from the called germline gene at one end, perhaps through a read error. This rearrangement joins TRBV14 to TRBJ1-2; D possibly corresponds to TRBD1 (6 bases). Germline CDR1 SGHDN, CDR2 FVKESK. CDR3 length: 11 amino acids. The CDR3: CASSLTGAVSF. DNA of the CDR3: TGTGCCAGCAGCCTAACGGGGGCAGTCTCCTTC.

This clone came up a few times. The chain combines TRBV21-1 with TRBJ2-7; TRBD1 reflects the table's D call only, with no check against the DNA. TRBV21-1 is flagged as a pseudogene. CDR3 length: 14 residues. The chain's CDR3 is CASSHRDKSYEQYF. The DNA for the CDR3 is TGTGCCAGCAGCCACCGGGACAAGTCCTACGAGCAGTACTTC.

V gene TRBV4-1 combines with J gene TRBJ1-2; the D gene is possibly TRBD1 (5 bases). The CDR3 is 16 amino acids. Trimming removed 0 bases at V and 4 bases at J, with 15 bases between. CDR1 and CDR2 (germline): MGHRA, YSYEKL. The CDR3 nucleotides read TGCGCCAGCAGCCAAGAAGACGACAGCGCTCCCTATGGCTACACCTTC. Amino acid sequence: CASSQEDDSAPYGYTF.

The chain recombines TRBV19 with TRBJ1-1, with TRBD1 matching 9 bases. This CDR3 has 12 amino acids. The germline gives CDR1 LNHDA, CDR2 SQIVND (reference sequence). V lost 10 bases and J lost 3; bases outside the gene matches: 3. CDR3 in DNA: TGTGCCACCCGACAGGGGGACACTGAAGCTTTCTTT. Its translation: CATRQGDTEAFF.

This clone was seen more than once but under ten times. The chain joins TRBV20-1 to TRBJ1-1, with a tentative D call TRBD1 (6 bases). The CDR3 contains 11 residues. Germline values: CDR1 DFQATT, CDR2 SNEGSKA (reference sequence). The CDR3 DNA sequence: TGCAGCCTTCCAGGGGACACTGAAGCTTTCTTT. Its translation is CSLPGDTEAFF.

The table lists this clone with many counts. The chain has TRBV5-8 and TRBJ1-2; 7 positions agree with TRBD1. The germline V gene encodes CDR1 SGHTS and CDR2 YDEGEE. CDR3 length equals 14 residues. V lost 0 bases, J lost 7 bases, and 6 bases stayed unmatched. CDR3 sequence reads: CASSLDRGVGGYTF. CDR3 nucleotides: TGTGCCAGCAGCTTGGACAGGGGTGTCGGTGGCTACACCTTC.

The chain has TRBV6-5 and TRBJ2-5, with 11 bases that match TRBD2. Germline CDR1 and CDR2: MNHEY and SVGAGI. The CDR3 has 16 amino acids. Trimming removed 4 bases from V and 4 bases from J; junction bases left unmatched: 8. This CDR3 reads CASSSRLAGMLETQYF. CDR3 in DNA: TGTGCCAGCAGTTCAAGACTAGCGGGAATGTTAGAGACCCAGTACTTC.

This clone was seen only a few times. This chain joins TRBV4-1 and TRBJ2-1; a possible D gene is TRBD2 (7 bases). This CDR3 has 15 residues. V was clipped by 4 bases and J by 9 bases, with 19 bases between them. CDR1 is MGHRA and CDR2 is YSYEKL in the germline V gene. CDR3 amino acids: CASSPAGAGSTEQFF. In DNA, the CDR3 is TGCGCCAGCAGCCCCGCGGGGGCGGGATCGACTGAGCAGTTCTTC.